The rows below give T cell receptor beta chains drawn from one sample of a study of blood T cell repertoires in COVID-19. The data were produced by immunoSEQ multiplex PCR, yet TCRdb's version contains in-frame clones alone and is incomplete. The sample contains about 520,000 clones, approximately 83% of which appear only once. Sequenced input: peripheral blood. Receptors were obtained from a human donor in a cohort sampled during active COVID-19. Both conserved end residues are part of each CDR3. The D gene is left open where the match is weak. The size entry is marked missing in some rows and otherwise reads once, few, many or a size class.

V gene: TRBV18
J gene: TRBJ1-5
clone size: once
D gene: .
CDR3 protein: CASSPVDSKSNQPQHF
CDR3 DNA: TGTGCCAGCTCACCCGTCGACAGTAAGAGCAATCAGCCCCAGCATTTT

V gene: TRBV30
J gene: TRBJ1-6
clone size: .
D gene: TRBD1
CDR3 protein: CAWRGGQGNSPLHF
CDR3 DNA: TGTGCCTGGAGGGGCGGACAGGGTAATTCACCCCTCCACTTT

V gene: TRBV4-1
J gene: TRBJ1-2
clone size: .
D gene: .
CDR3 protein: CASRQGIIVGGYTF
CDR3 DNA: TGCGCCAGCAGACAGGGAATAATTGTAGGGGGCTACACCTTC

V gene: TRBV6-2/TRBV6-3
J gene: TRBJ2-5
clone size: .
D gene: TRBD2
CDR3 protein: CASSYRGEERENQETQYF
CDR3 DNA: TGTGCCAGCAGTTACAGGGGAGAGGAGCGGGAGAACCAAGAGACCCAGTACTTC

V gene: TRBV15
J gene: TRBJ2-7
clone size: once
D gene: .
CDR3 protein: CATSITGTGGSEQYF
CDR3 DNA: TGTGCCACCAGCATAACCGGGACTGGGGGGTCCGAGCAGTACTTC

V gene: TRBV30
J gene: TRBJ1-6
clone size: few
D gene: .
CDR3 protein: CACLPGLYNSPLHF
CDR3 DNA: TGTGCCTGCTTACCGGGTCTTTATAATTCACCCCTCCACTTT

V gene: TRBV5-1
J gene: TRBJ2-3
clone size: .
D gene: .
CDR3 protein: CASGPGTDTQYF
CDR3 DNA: TGCGCCAGCGGGCCGGGCACAGATACGCAGTATTTT

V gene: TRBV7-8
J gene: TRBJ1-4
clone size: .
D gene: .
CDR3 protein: CASSPNGNEKLFF
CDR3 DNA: TGTGCCAGCAGCCCCAACGGGAATGAAAAACTGTTTTTT

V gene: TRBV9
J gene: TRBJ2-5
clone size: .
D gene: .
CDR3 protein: CASSVGHQETQYF
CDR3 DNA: TGTGCCAGCAGCGTAGGGCACCAAGAGACCCAGTACTTC

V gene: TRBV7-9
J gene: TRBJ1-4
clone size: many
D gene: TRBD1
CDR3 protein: CASSFGPGGFEKLFF
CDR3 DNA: TGTGCCAGCAGCTTCGGCCCAGGGGGCTTTGAAAAACTGTTTTTT

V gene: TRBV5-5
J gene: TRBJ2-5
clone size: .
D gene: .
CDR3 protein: CASSLGGASGGETQYF
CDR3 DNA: TGTGCCAGCAGCTTGGGCGGGGCAAGCGGTGGCGAGACCCAGTACTTC

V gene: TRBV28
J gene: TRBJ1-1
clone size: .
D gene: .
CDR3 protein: CASSQIFTGTLNTEAFF
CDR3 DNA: TGTGCCAGCAGCCAAATATTTACCGGGACACTGAACACTGAAGCTTTCTTT

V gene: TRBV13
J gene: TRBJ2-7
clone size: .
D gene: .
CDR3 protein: CASSPVGLARTYEQYF
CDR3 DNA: TGTGCCAGCAGCCCGGTCGGGCTAGCGCGAACCTACGAGCAGTACTTC

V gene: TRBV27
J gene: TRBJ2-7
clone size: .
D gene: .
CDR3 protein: CASSFRQASQTYEQYF
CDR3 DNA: TGTGCCAGCAGTTTTAGGCAGGCTAGCCAAACCTACGAGCAGTACTTC

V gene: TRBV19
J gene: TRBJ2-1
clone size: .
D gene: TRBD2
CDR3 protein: CASSRLAGIDNNEQFF
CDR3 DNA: TGTGCCAGTAGTCGACTAGCGGGCATCGATAACAATGAGCAGTTCTTC

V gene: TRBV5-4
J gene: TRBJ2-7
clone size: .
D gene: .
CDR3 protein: CASSLIVGEQYF
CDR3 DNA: TGTGCCAGCAGCTTAATAGTCGGCGAGCAGTACTTC

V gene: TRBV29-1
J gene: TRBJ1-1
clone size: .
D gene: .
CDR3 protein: CSVEPGENTEAFF
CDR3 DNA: TGCAGCGTTGAACCAGGGGAGAACACTGAAGCTTTCTTT

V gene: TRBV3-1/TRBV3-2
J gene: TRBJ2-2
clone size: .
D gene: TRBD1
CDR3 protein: CASSQHRQGKDTGELFF
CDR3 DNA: TGTGCCAGCAGCCAACACCGACAGGGGAAAGACACCGGGGAGCTGTTTTTT

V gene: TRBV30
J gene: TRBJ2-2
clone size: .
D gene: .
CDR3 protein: CAWSPELGGELFF
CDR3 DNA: TGTGCCTGGAGTCCGGAGCTGGGCGGGGAGCTGTTTTTT

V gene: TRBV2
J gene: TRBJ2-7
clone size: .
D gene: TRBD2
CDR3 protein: CAILEREGLYEQYF
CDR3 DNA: TGTGCCATCCTAGAGCGGGAGGGCCTATACGAGCAGTACTTC

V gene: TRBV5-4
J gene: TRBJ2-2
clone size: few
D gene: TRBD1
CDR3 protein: CASSLYNRGGGELFF
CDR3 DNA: TGTGCCAGCAGCTTGTATAACAGGGGTGGCGGGGAGCTGTTTTTT

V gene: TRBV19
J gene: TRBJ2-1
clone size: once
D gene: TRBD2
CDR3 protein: CASSSPRLAGLNEQFF
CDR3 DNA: TGTGCCAGTAGTTCCCCCAGACTAGCGGGACTCAATGAGCAGTTCTTC

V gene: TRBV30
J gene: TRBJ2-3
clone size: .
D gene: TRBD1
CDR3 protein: CAWSGGQSTDTQYF
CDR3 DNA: TGTGCCTGGAGTGGGGGACAGAGTACAGATACGCAGTATTTT

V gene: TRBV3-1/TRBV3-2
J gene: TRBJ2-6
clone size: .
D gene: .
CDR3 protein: CASSSLSGANVLTF
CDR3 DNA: TGTGCCAGCAGCTCCCTCTCTGGGGCCAACGTCCTGACTTTC

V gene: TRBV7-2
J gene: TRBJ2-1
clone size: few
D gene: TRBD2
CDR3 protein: CASSLRGRANEQFF
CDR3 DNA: TGTGCCAGCAGCTTACGCGGGAGGGCGAATGAGCAGTTCTTC

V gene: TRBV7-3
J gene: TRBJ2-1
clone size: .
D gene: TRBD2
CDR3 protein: CASRLAGASDEQFF
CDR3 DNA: TGTGCCAGCAGGCTAGCGGGAGCATCAGATGAGCAGTTCTTC

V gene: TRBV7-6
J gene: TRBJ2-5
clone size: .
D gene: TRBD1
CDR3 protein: CASSLAGTGGETQYF
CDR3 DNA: TGTGCCAGCAGCTTAGCGGGGACAGGGGGGGAGACCCAGTACTTC

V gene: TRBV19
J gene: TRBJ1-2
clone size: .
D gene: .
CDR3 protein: CASSIVLQGPLSYGYTF
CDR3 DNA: TGTGCCAGTAGTATTGTATTACAGGGTCCTTTATCCTATGGCTACACCTTC

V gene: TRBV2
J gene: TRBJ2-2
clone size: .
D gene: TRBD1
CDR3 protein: CASSRPDRGLNTGELFF
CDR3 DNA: TGTGCCAGCAGCCGACCGGACAGGGGCCTTAACACCGGGGAGCTGTTTTTT

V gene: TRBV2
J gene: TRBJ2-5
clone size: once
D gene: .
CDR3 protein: CASGPGETQYF
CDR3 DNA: TGTGCCAGCGGACCGGGGGAGACCCAGTACTTC

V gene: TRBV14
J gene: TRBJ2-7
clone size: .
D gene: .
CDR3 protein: CASSPGFDYEQYF
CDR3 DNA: TGTGCCAGCAGCCCGGGATTCGACTACGAGCAGTACTTC

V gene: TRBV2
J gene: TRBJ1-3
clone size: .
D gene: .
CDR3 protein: CASRGGLNTIYF
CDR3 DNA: TGTGCCAGCAGGGGGGGACTAAACACCATATATTTT

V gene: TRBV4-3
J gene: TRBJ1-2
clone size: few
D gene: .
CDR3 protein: CASSQEVNFKIATF
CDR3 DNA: TGCGCCAGCAGCCAAGAAGTAAACTTCAAAATCGCCACCTTC

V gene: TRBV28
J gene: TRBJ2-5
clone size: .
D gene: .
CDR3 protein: CASSISSMYQETQYF
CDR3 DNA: TGTGCCAGCAGTATCTCCTCTATGTACCAAGAGACCCAGTACTTC

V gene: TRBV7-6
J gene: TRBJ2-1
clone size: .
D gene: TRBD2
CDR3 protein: CASGPQLAGINEQFF
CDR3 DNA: TGTGCCAGCGGCCCCCAACTAGCGGGAATAAATGAGCAGTTCTTC

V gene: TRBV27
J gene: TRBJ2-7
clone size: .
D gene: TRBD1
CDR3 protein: CASSYGWWGTGSYEQYF
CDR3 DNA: TGTGCCAGCAGTTACGGGTGGTGGGGGACAGGCTCCTACGAGCAGTACTTC

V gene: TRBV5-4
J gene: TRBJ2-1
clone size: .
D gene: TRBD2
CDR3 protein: CASSSGTSGTRSYNEQFF
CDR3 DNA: TGTGCCAGCAGCTCCGGGACTAGCGGGACCCGCTCCTACAATGAGCAGTTCTTC

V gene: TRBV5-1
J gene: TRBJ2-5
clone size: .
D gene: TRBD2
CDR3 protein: CASRGLAGEETQYF
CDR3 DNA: TGCGCCAGCCGGGGACTAGCGGGCGAAGAGACCCAGTACTTC

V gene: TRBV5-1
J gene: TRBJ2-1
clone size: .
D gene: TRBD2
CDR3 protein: CASTRTSGSNEQFF
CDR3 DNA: TGCGCCAGCACCAGGACTAGCGGGAGCAATGAGCAGTTCTTC

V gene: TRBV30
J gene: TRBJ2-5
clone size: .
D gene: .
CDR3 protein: CASTDSQETQYF
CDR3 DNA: TGTGCCTCCACGGACAGCCAAGAGACCCAGTACTTC

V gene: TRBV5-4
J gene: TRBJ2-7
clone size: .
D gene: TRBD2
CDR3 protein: CASSLGLAGGTEQYF
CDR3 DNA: TGTGCCAGCAGCTTGGGCCTAGCGGGAGGGACCGAGCAGTACTTC

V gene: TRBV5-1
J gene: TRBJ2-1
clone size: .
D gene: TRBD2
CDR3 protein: CASRLMSSGRAPYNEQFF
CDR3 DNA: TGCGCCAGCAGGTTGATGAGTAGCGGGAGGGCGCCCTACAATGAGCAGTTCTTC

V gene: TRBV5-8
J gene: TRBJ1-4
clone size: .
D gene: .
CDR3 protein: CASSIRGHEKLFF
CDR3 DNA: TGTGCCAGCAGCATCAGGGGTCACGAAAAACTGTTTTTT

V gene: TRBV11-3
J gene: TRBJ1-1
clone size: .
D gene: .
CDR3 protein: CASSRDNTEAFF
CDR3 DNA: TGTGCCAGCAGCAGAGATAACACTGAAGCTTTCTTT

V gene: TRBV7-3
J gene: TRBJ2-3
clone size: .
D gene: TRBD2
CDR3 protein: CASSLGTTGDTQYF
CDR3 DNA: TGTGCCAGCAGCCTTGGGACTACTGGGGATACGCAGTATTTT

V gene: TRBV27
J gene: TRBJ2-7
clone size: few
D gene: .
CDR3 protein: CASSSPGHSSYEQYF
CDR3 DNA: TGTGCCAGCAGTTCCCCGGGACATAGCTCCTACGAGCAGTACTTC

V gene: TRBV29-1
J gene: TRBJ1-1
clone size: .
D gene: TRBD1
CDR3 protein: CSAPGQGKTEAFF
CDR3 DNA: TGCAGCGCCCCGGGACAGGGAAAAACTGAAGCTTTCTTT

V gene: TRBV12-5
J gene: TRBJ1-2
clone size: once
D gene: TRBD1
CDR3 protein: CASAPGDRGLYGYTF
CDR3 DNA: TGTGCTAGTGCCCCCGGGGACAGGGGGCTATATGGCTACACCTTC

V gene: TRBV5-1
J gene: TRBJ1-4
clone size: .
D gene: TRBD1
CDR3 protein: CASSFGDRVEKLFF
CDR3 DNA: TGCGCCAGCAGCTTCGGGGACAGGGTTGAAAAACTGTTTTTT

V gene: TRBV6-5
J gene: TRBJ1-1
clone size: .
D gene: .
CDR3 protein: CASSRRGTEAFF
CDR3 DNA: TGTGCCAGCAGTCGAAGGGGGACTGAAGCTTTCTTT